Following are 11 T cell receptor beta chains from one sample sequenced in a study of cytomegalovirus exposure and HLA in healthy donors. The study ran its PCR with 60 Vbeta and 13 Jbeta primers. Assay: immunoSEQ multiplex PCR; the TCRdb copy retains only in-frame clones and omits some. The table shows 150,000 to 200,000 clones, with about 64% occurring only once. Sequencing input: PBMCs. These receptors were taken from a man aged 50 or older in good health and CMV-seronegative.

This chain joins TRBV5-6 and TRBJ1-2; unclear D gene. The CDR3 covers 13 residues. The germline gives CDR1 SGHDT, CDR2 YYEEEE. Trimming cost V 0 bases and J 7 bases, with 10 bases left between them. The CDR3, as DNA: TGTGCCAGCAGCTTGGTGGCCGTCCCTGGCTACACCTTC. This translates into CASSLVAVPGYTF.

In nucleotides, the CDR3 is TGTGCCAGCTCACCCAGCGGGGGGGGCAGTTCAGCAGATACGCAGTATTTT. This codes for CASSPSGGGSSADTQYF. The chain couples TRBV18 to TRBJ2-3; 10 bases line up with TRBD2. With 3 bases clipped from V and 4 bases from J, the junction kept 10 bases outside the gene matches. CDR1 is KGHSH and CDR2 is LQKENI in the germline V gene. This CDR3 comprises 17 residues. The full variable domain, in which reference TRBV18 and TRBJ2-3 provide the parts outside the CDR3, is NAGVMQNPRHLVRRRGQEARLRCSPMKGHSHVYWYRQLPEEGLKFMVYLQKENIIDESGMPKERFSAEFPKEGPSILRIQQVVRGDSAAYFCASSPSGGGSSADTQYFGPGTRLTVL.

This sequence joins TRBV19 and TRBJ2-5; D is possibly TRBD1 (6 bases). V lost 3 bases to trimming and J lost 5 bases, with 19 bases between them. There are 16 residues in the CDR3. CDR1 and CDR2 (germline): LNHDA, SQIVND (reference sequence). The CDR3 reads CASSMGSGAGGETQYF. The CDR3 bases are TGTGCCAGTAGTATGGGATCAGGGGCAGGCGGGGAGACCCAGTACTTC.

The J gene is TRBJ2-7, the V gene TRBV10-2, with a tentative D call TRBD1 (5 bases). V lost 0 bases, J lost 7 bases, and 10 bases lay in between. Germline V gene data show CDR1 as WSHSY and CDR2 as SAAADI. CDR3 size: 13 residues. The chain's CDR3 is CASSESTPGEQYF. The CDR3 nucleotides are TGCGCCAGCAGTGAGTCGACTCCAGGGGAGCAGTACTTC.

The rearrangement links TRBV2 to TRBJ1-2, with 9 bases fitting TRBD1. The CDR3 length is 14 residues. V lost 7 bases and J lost 4; bases outside the gene matches: 7. CDR1 and CDR2 from the germline V gene are SNHLY and FYNNEI. CDR3: CASTQGTGSYGYTF. The CDR3 bases are TGTGCCAGCACCCAGGGGACAGGGAGCTATGGCTACACCTTC.

The sample holds a few counts of this clone. The chain couples TRBV7-9 to TRBJ2-3; D gene uncertain. CDR1 is SEHNR and CDR2 is FQNEAQ in the germline V gene (reference sequence). The CDR3 is 13 residues long. V gave up 2 bases and J gave up 2 bases, with 5 bases separating them. The CDR3, as DNA: TGTGCCAGCAGCTTACTAGACACAGATACGCAGTATTTT. Its protein product is CASSLLDTDTQYF.

The CDR3 nucleotides are TGTGCTAGTGCCCAAAGGAAAGCGAATGGGGCCTTTAATTCACCCCTCCACTTT. Translation: CASAQRKANGAFNSPLHF. The chain couples TRBV12-5 to TRBJ1-6; D may be TRBD1 (5 bases). The CDR3 runs 18 residues. Germline CDR1 is LGHNT and CDR2 is FRNRAP. Deletions cut 7 bases from V and 6 bases from J, with 25 bases between.

This clone was detected once. The rearrangement links TRBV6-5 to TRBJ1-1, with TRBD1 identical over 8 bases. The CDR3 length is 14 residues. V trimming: 5 bases; J trimming: 5 bases; junction bases outside the gene matches: 7. Germline V gene data show CDR1 as MNHEY and CDR2 as SVGAGI. The CDR3 DNA follows: TGTGCCAGCAGTAGCGACAGGGGAAGGACTGAAGCTTTCTTT. Its protein product is CASSSDRGRTEAFF.

The chain uses TRBV6-1 and TRBJ2-6; D is ambiguous. The CDR3 has 15 residues. Germline V CDR1 and CDR2: MNHNS, SASEGT. Between the trimmed V and J ends, which lost 3 bases and 2 bases, there was a span of 8 bases. The CDR3: CASSDVSAGANVLTF. CDR3 coding DNA: TGTGCCAGCAGTGATGTTTCCGCTGGGGCCAACGTCCTGACTTTC.

The chain is built from TRBV5-1 and TRBJ2-1; tentatively, D is TRBD1 (6 bases). Trimming pared 5 bases from V and 2 bases from J, leaving 11 bases between. The CDR3 consists of 14 residues. CDR1 is SGHRS and CDR2 is YFSETQ in the germline V gene. The CDR3 loop reads CASRAGETYNEQFF. For the CDR3, the DNA is TGCGCCAGCAGGGCAGGGGAAACCTACAATGAGCAGTTCTTC.

The chain has TRBV6-5 and TRBJ1-2; D is perhaps TRBD1 (5 bases). This CDR3 has 12 amino acids. Germline V lookup: CDR1 MNHEY, CDR2 SVGAGI. V gave up 6 bases and J gave up 8 bases, with 13 bases separating them. The CDR3: CASSGRVAGYTF. In DNA form, the CDR3 reads TGTGCCAGCAGCGGCAGGGTGGCCGGCTACACCTTC.